Below are 18 T cell receptor beta chains sequenced from a single sample in a study of cytomegalovirus exposure and HLA in healthy donors (dated by TCRdb to 2017 to 2019). Libraries were prepared through the immunoSEQ multiplex PCR assay. For the multiplex PCR, a mixture combining 60 forward primers for TCR Vbeta segments and 13 reverse primers for TCR Jbeta segments was used. Here the immuneACCESS table is served through TCRdb, limited to in-frame sequences with V and J called. Missing clones are a known gap in these copies; in checked studies unresolved V genes cover under half, and the rest lacks a known reason. Counted in this sample were approximately 170,000 clones; 75% to 90% of them appeared once. The top ten hold about 2% of the sample. The sequenced material came from PBMCs. All receptors come from a male donor in good health and CMV-seronegative.

The V gene is TRBV9, the J gene TRBJ1-6; D may be TRBD1 (6 bases). CDR3 length equals 14 residues. V was cut by 3 bases and J by 9 bases, with 13 bases left in between. The V gene's germline CDR1 is SGDLS and CDR2 YYNGEE. CDR3 sequence (DNA): TGTGCCAGCAGCGACAGGGAAGCGCGTTCACCCCTCCACTTT. Its translation: CASSDREARSPLHF.

This chain joins TRBV7-9 and TRBJ2-3, with unresolved D. Germline lookup yields CDR1 SEHNR and CDR2 FQNEAQ (reference sequence). Deletions cut 1 base from V and 0 bases from J, with 8 bases between. This CDR3 spans 15 amino acids. The CDR3 here is CASSLGHDSTDTQYF. Written as DNA, the CDR3 is TGTGCCAGCAGCTTAGGACACGATAGCACAGATACGCAGTATTTT.

The V call is TRBV30, the J call TRBJ1-1; D remains unclear. The ends were cut back, 3 bases at V and 9 bases at J, with 11 bases in the middle. CDR3 length equals 11 residues. CDR1 GTSNPN and CDR2 SVGIG come from the germline V gene (reference sequence). The DNA for the CDR3 is TGTGCCTGGAGCTCAACTAACCAAGCTTTCTTT. It codes for CAWSSTNQAFF.

The V and J genes are TRBV10-3 and TRBJ2-5, with TRBD1 identical over 7 bases. The J segment lost 1 base and the V segment lost 11 bases, leaving 7 bases of the junction unmatched. Germline CDR1 reads ENHRY; CDR2 reads SYGVKD. The CDR3 runs to 13 residues. CDR3 DNA sequence: TGTGCCGCGAGACAGGGCTCCCAAGAGACCCAGTACTTC. Amino acids: CAARQGSQETQYF.

The CDR3 bases are TGTGCCAGTAGGGGACTAGCGGGGCGCAATGAGCAGTTCTTC. Protein sequence: CASRGLAGRNEQFF. The rearrangement joins TRBV19 to TRBJ2-1, with 13 bases identical to TRBD2. The J segment lost 6 bases and the V segment lost 6 bases, leaving 2 bases of the junction unmatched. CDR3 length: 14 residues. Germline-derived CDR1 and CDR2 are LNHDA and SQIVND (reference sequence).

This chain uses TRBV2 with TRBJ1-6; weak D call: TRBD1 (5 bases). CDR3 length equals 14 residues. V shed 6 bases and J shed 9 bases, with 15 bases lying between them. CDR1 and CDR2 from the germline V gene are SNHLY and FYNNEI. This CDR3 reads CASSDVGRASPLHF. The CDR3 nucleotides read TGTGCCAGCAGCGACGTCGGCAGGGCTTCACCCCTCCACTTT.

In regard to this clone: One end of the junction varies from germline; a read error may be responsible. This chain joins TRBV5-4 and TRBJ2-3; 7 bases line up with TRBD2. The CDR3 is 15 residues long. Per germline, CDR1 SGHNT and CDR2 YYREEE (reference sequence). The CDR3, as DNA: TGTACCAGCAGCTTGAGAACTAGCGGCACAGATACGCAGTATTTT. Protein product: CTSSLRTSGTDTQYF.

The chain combines TRBV11-2 with TRBJ1-2; TRBD1 agrees at 8 bases. The germline V gene has CDR1 SGHAT and CDR2 FQNNGV. The length of the CDR3 is 13 residues. Trimming at V came to 5 bases and at J to 4 bases, leaving 3 bases not matched to a gene. CDR3 nucleotide sequence: TGTGCCAGCAGCCGGGGACAGGCCTATGGCTACACCTTC. As protein: CASSRGQAYGYTF.

The gene calls are TRBV19 and TRBJ1-5; tentatively, D is TRBD1 (5 bases). CDR3 length equals 14 residues. Germline assignment: CDR1 LNHDA and CDR2 SQIVND (reference sequence). Trimming took off 5 bases at V and 7 bases at J, with 15 bases between the two ends. The chain's CDR3 is CASSPTGIGQPQHF. Written as DNA, the CDR3 is TGTGCCAGTAGTCCTACAGGAATCGGACAGCCCCAGCATTTT.

This clone was seen a few times. The gene calls are TRBV15 and TRBJ1-4, with D possibly being TRBD1 (6 bases). Germline values: CDR1 LNHNV, CDR2 YYDKDF (reference sequence). The V and J ends lost 1 base and 0 bases respectively, with 9 bases between them. CDR3 size: 16 residues. CDR3 residues: CATSRGDTTTNEKLFF. The CDR3 DNA reads TGTGCCACCAGCAGAGGGGACACGACAACTAATGAAAAACTGTTTTTT.

The V gene is TRBV7-8, the J gene TRBJ1-1; D gene unclear. V was clipped by 10 bases and J by 0 bases, with 15 bases between them. This CDR3 comprises 14 residues. Germline values: CDR1 SGHVS, CDR2 FQNEAQ. CDR3: CATAAHLMNTEAFF. The CDR3, as DNA: TGTGCCACGGCGGCGCACCTCATGAACACTGAAGCTTTCTTT.

The rearrangement uses TRBV15 and TRBJ2-3, with TRBD1 as a possible D gene (5 bases). Trimming stripped 4 bases from V and 6 bases from J, with 14 bases between. This CDR3 region has 14 residues. Germline values: CDR1 LNHNV, CDR2 YYDKDF (reference sequence). Here the CDR3 DNA reads TGTGCCACCAGCATGGTGAACAGGTTTGATACGCAGTATTTT. Protein product: CATSMVNRFDTQYF.

This rearrangement joins TRBV6-1 to TRBJ2-7; no definite D call. Per germline, CDR1 MNHNS and CDR2 SASEGT. Trimming removed 1 base at V and 2 bases at J, with 9 bases between. The CDR3 consists of 14 residues. The CDR3 nucleotides are TGTGCCAGCAGTGAAGAGAGAGGCGCCTACGAGCAGTACTTC. This translates into CASSEERGAYEQYF.

The chain recombines TRBV5-1 with TRBJ1-1, with 9 positions matching TRBD1. The junction had 4 bases not matched to a gene; V was cut back by 3 bases and J by 4 bases. The CDR3 runs to 14 residues. Germline V gene lookup returns CDR1 SGHRS and CDR2 YFSETQ. The DNA for the CDR3 is TGCGCCAGCAGCTGGGGACAGGGAGGCACTGAAGCTTTCTTT. This encodes CASSWGQGGTEAFF. Based on the CDR3 plus reference TRBV5-1 and TRBJ1-1, the full variable domain is KAGVTQTPRYLIKTRGQQVTLSCSPISGHRSVSWYQQTPGQGLQFLFEYFSETQRNKGNFPGRFSGRQFSNSRSEMNVSTLELGDSALYLCASSWGQGGTEAFFGQGTRLTVV.

The chain is built from TRBV6-1 and TRBJ2-2; 8 nucleotides match TRBD2. Germline assignment: CDR1 MNHNS and CDR2 SASEGT. Trimming removed 9 bases from V and 2 bases from J; junction bases left unmatched: 8. The CDR3 spans 15 residues. In DNA, the CDR3 is TGTGCCAGTGATCGGGCGGGGGGAAACACCGGGGAGCTGTTTTTT. It is translated as CASDRAGGNTGELFF.

The chain joins TRBV5-4 to TRBJ2-5, with 11 bases fitting TRBD1. Per germline, CDR1 SGHNT and CDR2 YYREEE (reference sequence). The CDR3 runs 15 residues. After removal of 4 bases from V and 4 bases from J, the junction contained 6 bases not matched to a gene. CDR3: CASSVGQGAGETQYF. CDR3 in DNA: TGTGCCAGCAGCGTAGGACAGGGGGCGGGAGAGACCCAGTACTTC.

The V call is TRBV5-1, the J call TRBJ1-5; a weak D match, TRBD1 (6 bases). This CDR3 is built from 16 residues. The germline CDR1 and CDR2 sequences are SGHRS and YFSETQ. With 2 bases removed from V and 0 bases from J, the gap between germline ends came to 12 bases. CDR3 coding DNA: TGCGCCAGCAGCTTCGGGACACCAAATAGCAATCAGCCCCAGCATTTT. Protein sequence: CASSFGTPNSNQPQHF.

The genes are TRBV5-1 and TRBJ1-1; TRBD1 might be the D (5 bases). CDR3 length: 14 amino acids. Trimming pared 1 base from V and 0 bases from J, leaving 7 bases between. CDR1 is SGHRS and CDR2 is YFSETQ in the germline V gene. CDR3: CASSLPGLNTEAFF. The CDR3, as DNA: TGCGCCAGCAGCTTGCCAGGGCTGAACACTGAAGCTTTCTTT.